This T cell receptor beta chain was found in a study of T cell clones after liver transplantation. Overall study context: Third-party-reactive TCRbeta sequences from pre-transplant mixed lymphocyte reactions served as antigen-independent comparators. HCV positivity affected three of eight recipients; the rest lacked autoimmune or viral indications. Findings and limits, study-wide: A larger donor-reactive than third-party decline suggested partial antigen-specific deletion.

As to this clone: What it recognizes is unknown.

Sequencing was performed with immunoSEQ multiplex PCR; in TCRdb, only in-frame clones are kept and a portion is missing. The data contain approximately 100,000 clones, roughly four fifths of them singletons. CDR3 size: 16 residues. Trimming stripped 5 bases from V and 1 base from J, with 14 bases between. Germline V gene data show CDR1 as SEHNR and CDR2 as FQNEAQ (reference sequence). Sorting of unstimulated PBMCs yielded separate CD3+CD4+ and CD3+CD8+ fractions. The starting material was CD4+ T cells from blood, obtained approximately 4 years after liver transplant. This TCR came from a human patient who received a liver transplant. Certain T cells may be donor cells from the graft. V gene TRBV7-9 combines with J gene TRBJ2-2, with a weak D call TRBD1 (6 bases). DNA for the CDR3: TGTGCCAGCAGCCGGAACAGGGTCGTGAACACCGGGGAGCTGTTTTTT. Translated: CASSRNRVVNTGELFF.